This TCR beta chain was documented in a study of cytomegalovirus exposure and HLA in healthy donors. Turning to the study itself: When 300 to 500 donors were genotyped, about 86% of them were found to fall in the Caucasian-associated ancestry cluster. Whole-study results and caveats: One variant, a missense change in DCLRE1C, was linked in a later analysis to TCR beta V- and J-gene trimming.

Comments on this clone: As yet, its antigen is unknown.

Amplification used 60 Vbeta primers and 13 Jbeta primers. Profiled with immunoSEQ multiplex PCR; TCRdb holds only in-frame clones, not every one. The sample yields 150,000 or so clones, of which the top ten take up 1.5% to 2%. Per the germline V gene, CDR1 is MDHEN and CDR2 is SYDVKM. This CDR3 comprises 13 residues. The V gene end was trimmed by 3 bases and the J gene end by 5 bases; junction bases not matched to a gene: 2. This sequence originates from a woman aged 45 to 65 in good health and CMV-seronegative. Sequenced material: PBMCs. The rearrangement links TRBV28 to TRBJ2-7, with 9 bases lining up with TRBD2. The CDR3 DNA reads as TGTGCCAGCAGTTTGCCTAGCGGGAACGAGCAGTACTTC. Translation gives CASSLPSGNEQYF.